A single sample gave rise to the 2 T cell receptor beta chains below, sequenced in a study of blood T cell repertoires in COVID-19 (dated by TCRdb to about 2020). Libraries were built with the immunoSEQ multiplex PCR assay. The immuneACCESS repertoire file appears here via TCRdb, limited to in-frame rearrangements. These files lack a portion of the clones; in checked studies, under half of the deficit traces to unresolved V genes, and the cause of the others is not known. Present in this sample are over 75,000 clones, 85% to 90% of which were seen just once. The ten biggest clones cover approximately 1.5% of the sample. The sequencing sample was made of peripheral blood. The receptors stem from a human donor with active COVID-19. The donor label of this sample is uncertain.

This clone came up once. V gene TRBV5-1 combines with J gene TRBJ2-7, with 8 bases that match TRBD1. Germline assignment: CDR1 SGHRS and CDR2 YFSETQ. J was trimmed by 4 bases and V by 0 bases; bases with no gene match: 3. The CDR3 is made up of 14 amino acids. In DNA, the CDR3 is TGCGCCAGCAGCTTGGGCAGGGGGCTGTACGAGCAGTACTTC. It codes for CASSLGRGLYEQYF.

Only one count was recorded for this clone. The V gene is TRBV7-2, the J gene TRBJ1-2; no firm D call. V lost 1 base, J lost 2 bases, and 5 bases lay in between. From germline, CDR1 is SGHTA and CDR2 FQGNSA. The CDR3 has 13 residues. The CDR3 DNA reads as TGTGCCAGCAGCTTAGAACAAAACTATGGCTACACCTTC. Its protein is CASSLEQNYGYTF.